The next 10 T cell receptor beta chains were all read from a single sample in a study of T cell responses to AZD1222 COVID-19 vaccine. Method: immunoSEQ multiplex PCR; TCRdb's copy keeps in-frame clones and lacks some. The table records roughly 100,000 clones, nearly 95% of them present only once. Sequenced here: peripheral blood, sampled on day 0 of AZD1222 vaccination. The receptors originated from an adult in good health.

The V call is TRBV5-1, the J call TRBJ2-6; no firm D call. CDR1 SGHRS and CDR2 YFSETQ come from the germline V gene. The V gene lost 0 bases and the J gene lost 0 bases, with 7 bases spanning the gap. The CDR3 is made up of 16 amino acids. For the CDR3, the DNA is TGCGCCAGCAGCTTGGCCCCTTACTCTGGGGCCAACGTCCTGACTTTC. It translates to CASSLAPYSGANVLTF.

V and J are TRBV6-6 and TRBJ1-5; no definite D call. The V and J ends lost 5 bases and 0 bases respectively, with 20 bases between them. Germline V gives CDR1 MNHNY, CDR2 SVGAGI (reference sequence). The length of the CDR3 is 18 residues. The CDR3 reads CASSPYLSPGYSNQPQHF. CDR3 DNA sequence: TGTGCCAGCAGTCCCTACCTTAGCCCGGGGTATAGCAATCAGCCCCAGCATTTT.

The chain's CDR3 is CATSWGDRTSGTEAFF. In nucleotides, the CDR3 is TGTGCCACCTCCTGGGGGGACAGGACCTCCGGCACTGAAGCTTTCTTT. The chain couples TRBV19 to TRBJ1-1; the match to TRBD1 covers 8 bases. The V segment lost 10 bases and the J segment 4 bases; nucleotides outside the gene matches: 17. The germline CDR1 and CDR2 sequences are LNHDA and SQIVND (reference sequence). The CDR3 length is 16 residues.

The chain combines TRBV4-1 with TRBJ2-1; 10 bases are shared with TRBD2. The CDR3 covers 17 residues. The germline gives CDR1 MGHRA, CDR2 YSYEKL. The J segment lost 2 bases and the V segment lost 2 bases, leaving 6 bases of the junction unmatched. Written as DNA, the CDR3 is TGCGCCAGCAGCCAAAGGTTGCTAGCGGGAGCCTACAATGAGCAGTTCTTC. This codes for CASSQRLLAGAYNEQFF.

The chain is built from TRBV11-2 and TRBJ2-1; no clear D. This CDR3 has 12 amino acids. V lost 2 bases, J lost 12 bases, and 11 bases lay in between. CDR1 is SGHAT and CDR2 is FQNNGV in the germline V gene. The CDR3: CASSLFVAAQFF. CDR3 DNA sequence: TGTGCCAGCAGCTTATTTGTGGCTGCGCAGTTCTTC.

The V and J genes are TRBV4-2 and TRBJ2-1, with 8 bases matching TRBD2. The junction had 7 bases not matched to a gene; V was cut back by 1 base and J by 8 bases. The CDR3 contains 15 residues. The V gene's germline CDR1 is LGHNA and CDR2 YNFKEQ. For the CDR3, the DNA is TGTGCCAGCAGCCAAGGGGCGGGAGGATTCGATGAGCAGTTCTTC. Translated, it gives CASSQGAGGFDEQFF.

This chain joins TRBV9 and TRBJ1-4; D perhaps matches TRBD1 (5 bases). CDR3 length equals 18 residues. Germline CDR1 SGDLS, CDR2 YYNGEE. V lost 0 bases and J lost 0, with 15 bases in between. In DNA, the CDR3 is TGTGCCAGCAGCGTAGCCGGGGCGCCCCTTGCAACTAATGAAAAACTGTTTTTT. Translating gives CASSVAGAPLATNEKLFF.

The chain recombines TRBV7-2 with TRBJ2-7, with a weak D call TRBD2 (6 bases). The CDR3 covers 14 residues. V lost 5 bases to trimming and J lost 3 bases, with 14 bases between them. Germline CDR1 reads SGHTA; CDR2 reads FQGNSA. Written as DNA, the CDR3 is TGTGCCAGCAGCAAGGAGGGAGGCTACTACGAGCAGTACTTC. Its protein product is CASSKEGGYYEQYF.

This chain joins TRBV7-9 and TRBJ1-1, with D uncertain. Germline V gene sequence: CDR1 SEHNR, CDR2 FQNEAQ (reference sequence). The CDR3 totals 12 residues. V shed 4 bases and J shed 3 bases, with 6 bases lying between them. CDR3: CASSSPHTEAFF. The CDR3 bases are TGTGCCAGCAGCTCGCCTCACACTGAAGCTTTCTTT.

V is TRBV2 and J is TRBJ2-1; 10 nucleotides match TRBD2. This CDR3 comprises 14 residues. Unmatched junction bases numbered 9, after V lost 6 bases and J lost 10 bases. Germline CDR1 reads SNHLY; CDR2 reads FYNNEI. The chain's CDR3 is CASRATSGTSEQFF. The CDR3 region has the DNA TGTGCCAGCAGAGCAACTAGCGGGACCTCCGAGCAGTTCTTC.